This TCR beta chain was captured in a study of T cell responses to AZD1222 COVID-19 vaccine. The protocol was immunoSEQ multiplex PCR, while the TCRdb copy is restricted to in-frame clones and leaves out a portion. Of 90,000 to 120,000 clones in the sample, about 90% were seen once. CDR1 is SGHRS, CDR2 YFSETQ, per germline. Trimming left V 2 bases short and J 4 bases short, with 9 bases between. The CDR3 loop spans 13 amino acids. The chain carries TRBV5-1 and TRBJ1-2; D gene unclear. Sequenced here: peripheral blood, sampled 28 days after the second AZD1222 dose. The source of this sequence is an adult who received the AZD1222 COVID-19 vaccine. The CDR3 DNA follows: TGCGCCAGCAGCTTTGGCAGACCCTATGGCTACACCTTC. It yields the protein CASSFGRPYGYTF.